Sequencing of this TCR beta chain was carried out in a study of cytomegalovirus exposure and HLA in healthy donors. V lost 3 bases to trimming and J lost 7 bases, with 13 bases between them. The CDR3 loop spans 15 amino acids. Germline CDR1 MNHEY, CDR2 SMNVEV (reference sequence). Amplification used 60 Vbeta primers and 13 Jbeta primers. TCRdb's table, derived via immunoSEQ multiplex PCR, lists solely in-frame clones and lacks some. The data hold 80,000 to 100,000 clones, with roughly two thirds observed a single time. This clonotype originated in a man aged 50-59 years in good health and CMV-seronegative. The V gene is TRBV27, the J gene TRBJ1-6; the D is unclear. The sequenced sample consisted of PBMCs. DNA for the CDR3: TGTGCCAGCAGTTTCGGGAGGACGGGCAATTCACCCCTCCACTTT. It codes for CASSFGRTGNSPLHF.